Described below is a single T cell receptor beta chain sequence and its context. Its antigen remains unknown. The CDR3 runs to 16 residues. The junction had 7 bases not matched to a gene; V was cut back by 5 bases and J by 0 bases. Germline assignment: CDR1 SGHAT and CDR2 FQNNGV. It was cDNA, reverse transcribed from extracted RNA, that served as the sequencing template. Assay: immunoSEQ multiplex PCR; the TCRdb copy retains only in-frame clones and omits some. This sample has under 130,000 clones, with 85% to 90% found just once. The treatment was: oral pan-JAK inhibitor, 5-10 mg twice daily. These data originate in a study of CD8+ T cells in alopecia areata. For the study at large: Patients received oral tofacitinib, 5 to 10 mg twice daily, for moderate-to-severe alopecia areata. Study results and limitations: Clonality in lesional scalp, especially alopecia totalis/universalis, exceeded that of normal scalp. With just one nonresponder, it is still uncertain whether baseline CD8+ expansion relates to response. Tofacitinib significantly brought down scalp clonality and expanded CD8+ clones among top 100.

The receptor was derived from a human donor with alopecia areata. This specimen consisted of CD8+ T cells sorted from blood, obtained at roughly week 30, from a patient treated with tofacitinib. The chain has TRBV11-2 and TRBJ2-1; 7 bases fit TRBD2. The CDR3 is CASSAGEGASYNEQFF. CDR3 DNA: TGTGCCAGCAGCGCGGGGGAGGGCGCCTCCTACAATGAGCAGTTCTTC.